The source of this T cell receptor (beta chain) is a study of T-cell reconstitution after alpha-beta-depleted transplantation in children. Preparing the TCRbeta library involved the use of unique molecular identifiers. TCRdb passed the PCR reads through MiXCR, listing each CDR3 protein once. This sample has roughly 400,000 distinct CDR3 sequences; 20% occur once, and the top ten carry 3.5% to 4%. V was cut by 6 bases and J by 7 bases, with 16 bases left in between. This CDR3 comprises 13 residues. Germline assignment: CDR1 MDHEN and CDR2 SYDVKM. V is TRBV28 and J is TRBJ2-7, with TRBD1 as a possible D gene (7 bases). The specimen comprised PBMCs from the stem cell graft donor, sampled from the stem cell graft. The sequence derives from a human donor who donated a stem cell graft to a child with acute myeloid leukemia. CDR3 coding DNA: TGTGCCAGCAGGCGGACAGGACGGGAGGAGCAGTACTTC. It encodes CASRRTGREEQYF.